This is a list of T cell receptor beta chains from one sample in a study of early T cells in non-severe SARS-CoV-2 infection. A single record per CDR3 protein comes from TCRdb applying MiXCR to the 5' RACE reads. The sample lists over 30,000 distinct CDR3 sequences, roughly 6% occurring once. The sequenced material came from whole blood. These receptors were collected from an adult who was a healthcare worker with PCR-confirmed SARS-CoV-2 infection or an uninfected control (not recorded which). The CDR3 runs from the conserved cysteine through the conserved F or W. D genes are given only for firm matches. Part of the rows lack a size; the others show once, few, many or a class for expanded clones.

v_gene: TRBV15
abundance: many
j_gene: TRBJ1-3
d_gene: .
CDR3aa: CATSRTVTGNTIYF
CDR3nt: TGTGCCACCAGCAGGACCGTTACTGGAAACACCATATATTTT

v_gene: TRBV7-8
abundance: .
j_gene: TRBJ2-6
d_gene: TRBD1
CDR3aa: CASSSPGQGAGANVLTF
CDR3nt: TGTGCCAGCAGCTCACCGGGACAGGGTGCTGGGGCCAACGTCCTGACTTTC

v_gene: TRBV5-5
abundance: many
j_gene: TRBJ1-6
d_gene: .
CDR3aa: CASSLVSSSPLHF
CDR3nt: TGTGCCAGCAGCTTGGTCAGTTCTTCACCCCTCCACTTT

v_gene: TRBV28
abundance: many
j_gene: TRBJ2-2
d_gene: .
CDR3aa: CAGEGVTGELFF
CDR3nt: TGTGCCGGCGAGGGAGTCACCGGGGAGCTGTTTTTT

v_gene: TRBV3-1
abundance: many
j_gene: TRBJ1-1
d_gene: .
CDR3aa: CASSQGVASNTEAFF
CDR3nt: TGTGCCAGCAGCCAAGGGGTGGCCAGTAACACTGAAGCTTTCTTT

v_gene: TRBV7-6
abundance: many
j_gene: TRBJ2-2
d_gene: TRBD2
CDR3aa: CASSSSAGGKNTGELFF
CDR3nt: TGTGCCAGCAGCTCCTCGGCGGGGGGGAAGAACACCGGGGAGCTGTTTTTT

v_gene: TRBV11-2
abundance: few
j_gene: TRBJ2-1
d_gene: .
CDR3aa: CASSLGPTSSYNEQFF
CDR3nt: TGTGCCAGCAGCTTAGGCCCAACCAGCTCCTACAATGAGCAGTTCTTC

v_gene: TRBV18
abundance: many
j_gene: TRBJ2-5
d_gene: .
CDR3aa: CASSQGMETQYF
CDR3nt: TGTGCCAGCTCTCAGGGGATGGAGACCCAGTACTTC

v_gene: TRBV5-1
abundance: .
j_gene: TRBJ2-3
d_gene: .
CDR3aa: CASSVTTVTDTQYF
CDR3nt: TGCGCCAGCAGCGTAACGACAGTCACAGATACGCAGTATTTT

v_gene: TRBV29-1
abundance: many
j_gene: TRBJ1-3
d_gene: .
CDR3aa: CSVAWRGPGNTIYF
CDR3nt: TGCAGCGTTGCCTGGAGGGGTCCAGGAAACACCATATATTTT

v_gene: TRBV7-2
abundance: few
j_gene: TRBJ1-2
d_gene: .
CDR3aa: CASSVQGVGGYTF
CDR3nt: TGTGCCAGCAGCGTACAGGGAGTTGGCGGCTACACCTTC

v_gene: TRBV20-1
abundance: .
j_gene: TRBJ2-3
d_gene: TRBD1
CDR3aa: CSARERDRGIGTDTQYF
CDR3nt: TGCAGTGCTAGAGAGCGGGACAGGGGAATAGGAACAGATACGCAGTATTTT

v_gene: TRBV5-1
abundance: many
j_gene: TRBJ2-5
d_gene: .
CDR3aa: CASSLKTTGPRTQYF
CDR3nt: TGCGCCAGCAGCTTGAAGACGACGGGGCCAAGGACCCAGTACTTC

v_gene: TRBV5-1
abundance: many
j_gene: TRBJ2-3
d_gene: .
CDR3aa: CASSPGRVSSTDTQYF
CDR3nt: TGCGCCAGCAGCCCTGGTCGGGTTTCTAGCACAGATACGCAGTATTTT

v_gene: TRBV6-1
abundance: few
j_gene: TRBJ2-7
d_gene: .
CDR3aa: CASRPDRSSYEQYF
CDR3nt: TGTGCCAGCCGACCCGACAGGAGCTCCTACGAGCAGTACTTC

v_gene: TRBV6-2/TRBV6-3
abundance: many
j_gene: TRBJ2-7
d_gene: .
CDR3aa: CASTQPGERFYEQYF
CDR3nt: TGTGCCAGCACTCAACCCGGGGAACGATTCTACGAGCAGTACTTC

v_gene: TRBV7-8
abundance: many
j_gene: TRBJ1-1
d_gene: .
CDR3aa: CASSLAPKLNTEAFF
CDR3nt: TGTGCCAGCAGCTTAGCACCTAAGTTGAACACTGAAGCTTTCTTT

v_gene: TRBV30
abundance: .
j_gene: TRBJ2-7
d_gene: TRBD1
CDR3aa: CAWSTGQGAGEQYF
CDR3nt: TGTGCCTGGAGTACGGGACAGGGGGCAGGGGAGCAGTACTTC

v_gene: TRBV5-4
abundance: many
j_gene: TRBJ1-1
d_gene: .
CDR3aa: CASSSQGIGVSGAFF
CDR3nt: TGTGCCAGCAGCAGCCAGGGAATTGGAGTGTCGGGTGCTTTCTTT

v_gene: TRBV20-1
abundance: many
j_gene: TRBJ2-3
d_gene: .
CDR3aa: CSAREIEDTQYF
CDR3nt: TGCAGTGCTAGAGAGATTGAAGATACGCAGTATTTT

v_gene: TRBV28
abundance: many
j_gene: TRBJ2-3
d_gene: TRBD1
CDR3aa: CASSLGTGLMQYF
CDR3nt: TGTGCCAGCAGTCTAGGGACAGGGTTGATGCAGTATTTT

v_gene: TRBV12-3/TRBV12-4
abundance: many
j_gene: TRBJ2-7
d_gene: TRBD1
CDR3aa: CASSLRDRGHEQYF
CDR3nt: TGTGCCAGCAGTTTAAGGGACAGGGGGCACGAGCAGTACTTC

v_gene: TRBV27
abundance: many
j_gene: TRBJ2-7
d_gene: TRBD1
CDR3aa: CASSRPGQPSYEQYF
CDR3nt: TGTGCCAGCAGTCGTCCGGGACAGCCCTCCTACGAGCAGTACTTC

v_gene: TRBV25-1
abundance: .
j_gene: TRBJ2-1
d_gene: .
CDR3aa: CASRHSSYNEQFF
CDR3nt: TGTGCCAGCAGACATAGCTCCTACAATGAGCAGTTCTTC

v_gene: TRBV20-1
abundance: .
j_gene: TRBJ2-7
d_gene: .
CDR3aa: CSALYGGEQYF
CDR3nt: TGCAGTGCCCTTTACGGGGGCGAGCAGTACTTC

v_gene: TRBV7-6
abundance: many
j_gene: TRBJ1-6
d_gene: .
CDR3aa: CASSQTGPTSPLHF
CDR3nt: TGTGCCAGCAGCCAAACGGGACCCACATCACCCCTCCACTTT

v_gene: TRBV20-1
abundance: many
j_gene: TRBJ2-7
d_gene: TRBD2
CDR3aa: CSARATSGLVYEQYF
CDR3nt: TGCAGTGCTAGAGCGACTAGCGGGCTGGTCTACGAGCAGTACTTC

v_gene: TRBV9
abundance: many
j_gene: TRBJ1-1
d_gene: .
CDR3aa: CASSVRDDTEAFF
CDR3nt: TGTGCCAGCAGCGTAAGAGATGACACTGAAGCTTTCTTT

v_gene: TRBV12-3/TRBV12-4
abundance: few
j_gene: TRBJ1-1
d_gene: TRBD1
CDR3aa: CASSFRQGKTEAFF
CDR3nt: TGTGCCAGCAGTTTCCGACAGGGGAAGACTGAAGCTTTCTTT

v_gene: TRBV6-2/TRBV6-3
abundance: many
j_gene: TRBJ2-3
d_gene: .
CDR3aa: CASTLIGGSTDTQYF
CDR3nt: TGTGCCAGCACCCTGATCGGGGGAAGCACAGATACGCAGTATTTT

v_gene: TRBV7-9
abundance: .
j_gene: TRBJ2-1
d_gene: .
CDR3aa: CASTRGLRQFF
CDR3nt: TGTGCCAGCACCCGAGGACTTCGGCAGTTCTTC

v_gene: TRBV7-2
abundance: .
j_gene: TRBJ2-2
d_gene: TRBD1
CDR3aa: CASSARDSSLSGELFF
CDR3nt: TGTGCCAGCAGCGCCCGGGACAGCTCCCTAAGTGGGGAGCTGTTTTTT

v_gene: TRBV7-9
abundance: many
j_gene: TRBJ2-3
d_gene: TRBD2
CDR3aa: CASSATSGGTDTQYF
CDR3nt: TGTGCCAGCAGCGCCACTAGCGGGGGCACAGATACGCAGTATTTT

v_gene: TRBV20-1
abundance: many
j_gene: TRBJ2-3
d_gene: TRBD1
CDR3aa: CSAPLKGAGPDTQYF
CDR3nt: TGCAGTGCTCCTTTAAAGGGGGCCGGCCCAGATACGCAGTATTTT

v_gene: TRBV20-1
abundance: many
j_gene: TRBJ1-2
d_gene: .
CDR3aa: CSAGENYGYTF
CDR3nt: TGCAGTGCCGGCGAGAACTATGGCTACACCTTC

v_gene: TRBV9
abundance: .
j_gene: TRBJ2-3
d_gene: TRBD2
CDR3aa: CASSPTSGGIDTQYF
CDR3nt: TGTGCCAGCAGCCCTACTAGCGGGGGAATAGATACGCAGTATTTT

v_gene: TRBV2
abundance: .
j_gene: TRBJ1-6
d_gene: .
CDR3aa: CASSAGTPWNSPLHF
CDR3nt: TGTGCCAGCAGTGCCGGGACGCCTTGGAATTCACCCCTCCACTTT

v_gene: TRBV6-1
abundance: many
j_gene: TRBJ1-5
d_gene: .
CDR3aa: CASSAQQNPNQPQHF
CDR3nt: TGTGCCAGCAGTGCTCAACAGAATCCTAATCAGCCCCAGCATTTT

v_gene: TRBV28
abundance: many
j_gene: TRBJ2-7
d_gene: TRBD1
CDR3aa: CASSYWTGGGEQYF
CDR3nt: TGTGCCAGCAGCTACTGGACAGGGGGCGGCGAGCAGTACTTC

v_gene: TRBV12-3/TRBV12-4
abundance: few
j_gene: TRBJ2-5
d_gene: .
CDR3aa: CASSLSGEETQYF
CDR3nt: TGTGCCAGCAGTTTATCAGGGGAAGAGACCCAGTACTTC

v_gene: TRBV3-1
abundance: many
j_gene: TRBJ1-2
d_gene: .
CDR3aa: CASSPYPGVTYGYTF
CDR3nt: TGTGCCAGCAGCCCCTATCCAGGGGTTACCTATGGCTACACCTTC